Presented here are 7 T cell receptor delta chains from one specimen sequenced in a study of Vδ1+ human thymocytes. Regarding the study as a whole: Highly polyclonal TRG and TRD repertoires with Gaussian CDR3 length distributions appeared in thymus.

RNA was extracted from the cells and then reverse transcribed. CDR3 amplicons came from multiplex PCR with pooled V-gene forward and constant-region reverse primers. TCRdb reran clone calling via CATT on the multiplex PCR reads. Found here are tens of thousands of delta-chain clones, roughly 16% of them singletons; the top ten hold around 0.37%. These receptors are not linked to any known antigen. What was sequenced was Vdelta1+ gamma-delta thymocytes from the thymus. As to subset: FACS-sorted CD3+ TCRalphabeta- TCRVdelta1+ TCRVdelta2- thymocytes. Source of these receptors: a girl under two years old who had congenital heart surgery.

This clone was seen a handful of times. The rearrangement links TRDV1 to TRDJ1; TRDD3 aligns across 7 bases. This CDR3 region has 18 residues. V shed 0 bases, J shed 2 bases, and the junction held 12 bases outside the gene matches. Germline values: CDR1 TSWWSYY, CDR2 QGS. Here the CDR3 reads CALGELRRGGLRTDKLIF. The DNA of the CDR3 is TGTGCTCTTGGGGAACTCCGTCGGGGGGGATTGCGGACCGATAAACTCATCTTT.

This clone was observed a handful of times. The V call is TRDV1, the J call TRDJ1; 10 bases are a match to TRDD3. The CDR3 length is 27 residues. J lost 2 bases, V lost 0 bases, and 36 bases had no gene match. Per germline, CDR1 TSWWSYY and CDR2 QGS. This chain's CDR3 is CALGELPPLPSPTPYWGILRGTDKLIF. As DNA, the CDR3 is TGTGCTCTTGGGGAACTTCCACCCCTTCCTAGCCCCACCCCGTACTGGGGGATCCTCAGGGGGACCGATAAACTCATCTTT.

This clone was observed a few times. J is TRDJ1 and V is TRDV1, with TRDD3 matching 7 bases. This CDR3 region has 20 residues. CDR1 is TSWWSYY and CDR2 is QGS in the germline V gene. Trimming cost V 5 bases and J 0 bases; bases outside gene matches: 21. The CDR3 DNA is TGTGCTCTTGGGCCACGAACTATCCCACTGGGGACAAACAACACCGATAAACTCATCTTT. It codes for CALGPRTIPLGTNNTDKLIF.

The sample holds one count of this clone. This sequence joins TRDV1 and TRDJ1, with TRDD2 as a possible D gene (5 bases). Germline V CDR1 and CDR2: TSWWSYY, QGS. The germline V and J ends were trimmed by 1 base and 3 bases, with 12 bases remaining between them. The CDR3 totals 15 residues. CDR3 residues: CALGEPPLPSDKLIF. The CDR3 coding sequence is TGTGCTCTTGGGGAACCCCCCCTACCGTCCGATAAACTCATCTTT.

J is TRDJ1 and V is TRDV1, with a possible D match to TRDD3 (5 bases). In germline, CDR1 is TSWWSYY, CDR2 QGS. Trimming removed 0 bases at V and 4 bases at J, with 18 bases between. CDR3 length equals 17 residues. For the CDR3, the DNA is TGTGCTCTTGGGGAACTAGGAGCTCGGGGAAGATACGATAAACTCATCTTT. It translates to CALGELGARGRYDKLIF.

The chain combines TRDV1 with TRDJ1; 7 bases fit TRDD2. V was pared by 2 bases and J by 2 bases, with 17 bases of the junction left unmatched. This CDR3 is built from 19 residues. Germline V lookup: CDR1 TSWWSYY, CDR2 QGS. The chain's CDR3 is CALGEEIALPWGATDKLIF. The CDR3 DNA reads as TGTGCTCTTGGGGAAGAAATCGCCCTTCCTTGGGGAGCAACCGATAAACTCATCTTT.

Concerning this clone itself: A junction boundary mismatches the germline segment, possibly from a read error. The chain uses TRDV1 and TRDJ1, with 11 bases matching TRDD3. Per the germline V gene, CDR1 is TSWWSYY and CDR2 is QGS. This CDR3 spans 24 amino acids. Here the CDR3 DNA reads TGTGCTCTTGGGAGCTTCCCCCAGTACCTACTGGGGGATAGTCCCTACCTCTACACCGATAAACCCATCTTT. Protein product: CALGSFPQYLLGDSPYLYTDKPIF.